This TCR beta chain was sequenced during a study of type 1 regulatory T cells. Turning to the study itself: This in vitro CD4 product, T-allo10, is enriched for Tr1 cells and alloantigen-specific.

The ends lost 5 bases at V and 6 bases at J; junction bases unmatched: 15. The CDR3 loop spans 16 amino acids. The germline V gene has CDR1 SGHTA and CDR2 FQGNSA. This clonotype turned up a few times. TCRdb re-analysed the reads in MiXCR, keeping a single row per CDR3 protein. The sample carries around 19,000 distinct CDR3 sequences, roughly a tenth recorded once. The chain joins TRBV7-2 to TRBJ2-7, with 8 bases lining up with TRBD2. Material: CD4+ T cells, either the whole sample or a sorted fraction (not recorded which). The sequence was collected from a human donor in good health. Here the CDR3 DNA reads TGTGCCAGCAGCCGACTTGGGGCGAGCGGGAGTCCCGAGCAGTACTTC. Protein: CASSRLGASGSPEQYF.